This TCR beta chain was captured in a study of blood T cells in healthy people across ages. Study-level results: In long-lived donors, naive CD4+ cell counts and diversity exceeded those of aged donors.

Combining a sample-barcoded 5' primer with a J-beta primer mix, a second PCR ran for roughly 6 to 12 cycles. A single record per CDR3 protein comes from TCRdb applying MiXCR to the 5' RACE reads. The table records roughly 2 million distinct CDR3 sequences, roughly 50% of them present only once. Germline V CDR1 and CDR2: LNHNV, YYDKDF (reference sequence). J was trimmed by 1 base and V by 3 bases; bases with no gene match: 4. The CDR3 is made up of 15 amino acids. On this clonotype: Antigen unknown.

The sample comprised blood. This receptor was identified in a woman in her 40s in good health. The chain carries TRBV15 and TRBJ2-7; TRBD1 matches at 9 bases. CDR3 in DNA: TGTGCCACCAGCAGCCCGGGACAGGGTTCCTACGAGCAGTACTTC. Protein product: CATSSPGQGSYEQYF.